This T cell receptor (beta chain) was identified during a study of blood T cell repertoires in COVID-19. The wider study: There were acute and convalescent COVID-19 samples, and they came from the United States, Italy and Spain. Sources were T cells, B-cell-depleted T cells, or PBMCs; the material itself was cDNA or gDNA.

In the source study's methods: Amplifying reference gene primers gave estimates of nucleated cell counts. The protocol was immunoSEQ multiplex PCR, while the TCRdb copy is restricted to in-frame clones and leaves out a portion. That table is the source of V, J and clone size, and D and trimming were worked out from the DNA. The sample yields some 85,000 clones, 80% seen once. The TCR was taken from a woman aged 80 or older with acute or convalescent COVID-19. The sequenced sample was peripheral blood.

CDR3 nucleotides: TGTGCCAGCAGTTCCGGGACAAACACCGGGGAGCTGTTTTTT. The encoded protein is CASSSGTNTGELFF. The chain joins TRBV11-3 to TRBJ2-2; possible D gene TRBD1, 6 bases. The CDR3 contains 14 residues. The ends were cut back, 6 bases at V and 2 bases at J, with 10 bases in the middle. CDR1 SGHNT and CDR2 YENEEA come from the germline V gene.